Below, 14 T cell receptor beta chains from the same sample are listed, as sequenced in a study of cytomegalovirus exposure and HLA in healthy donors. Assay used: immunoSEQ multiplex PCR; TCRdb lists only in-frame clones, some missing. The repertoire includes 70,000 or so clones, nearly 95% of them detected once, and 1.5% to 1.9% sits in the top ten. Sequencing was carried out using PBMCs. These TCRs come from a man younger than 35 in good health and CMV-seropositive.

The table lists this clone with a count of one. This chain joins TRBV30 and TRBJ2-7; possibly TRBD1 for D (5 bases). Germline CDR1 and CDR2: GTSNPN and SVGIG (reference sequence). This CDR3 comprises 14 residues. Between the trimmed V and J ends, which lost 1 base and 5 bases, there was a span of 15 bases. The CDR3 nucleotides are TGTGCCTGGAGTGCTAGGGGCGTAGGTAACGAGCAGTACTTC. The encoded protein is CAWSARGVGNEQYF.

The chain carries TRBV2 and TRBJ2-7; perhaps TRBD2 as D (6 bases). Germline V gene lookup returns CDR1 SNHLY and CDR2 FYNNEI. CDR3 size: 13 residues. V shed 3 bases and J shed 5 bases, with 11 bases lying between them. DNA for the CDR3: TGTGCCAGCAGTGACGGGAGAGCCCACGAGCAGTACTTC. Its translation: CASSDGRAHEQYF.

The genes are TRBV2 and TRBJ1-2; 9 bases line up with TRBD1. Germline trimming cut 4 bases from V and 2 bases from J; bases unmatched to any gene: 5. The length of the CDR3 is 15 residues. Looked up from germline, CDR1 is SNHLY and CDR2 is FYNNEI. CDR3 nucleotide sequence: TGTGCCAGCAGTGGGGGGACAGGGTCCAACTATGGCTACACCTTC. The encoded protein is CASSGGTGSNYGYTF.

The rearrangement uses TRBV4-2 and TRBJ1-5, with D unresolved. Between the trimmed V and J ends, which lost 4 bases and 5 bases, there was a span of 15 bases. The germline V gene has CDR1 LGHNA and CDR2 YNFKEQ. CDR3 length: 15 residues. The DNA for the CDR3 is TGTGCCAGCAGCCGTCATTCTCGCGGGGATCAGCCCCAGCATTTT. As protein: CASSRHSRGDQPQHF.

CDR3 coding DNA: TGTGCCAGCAGTGGACTGGCAGATACGCAGTATTTT. It codes for CASSGLADTQYF. The chain combines TRBV2 with TRBJ2-3, with D uncertain. Trimming removed 4 bases from V and 4 bases from J, with 6 bases in between. CDR1 SNHLY and CDR2 FYNNEI come from the germline V gene. There are 12 residues in the CDR3.

This clone was counted a single time. The J gene is TRBJ2-2, the V gene TRBV4-1, with TRBD2 as a possible D gene (5 bases). Germline V gives CDR1 MGHRA, CDR2 YSYEKL. The CDR3 covers 16 residues. Trimming shortened V by 4 bases and J by 6 bases, and 18 bases separated the two germline ends. This chain's CDR3 is CASSPITGIGAGELFF. For the CDR3, the DNA is TGCGCCAGCAGCCCAATTACGGGGATTGGGGCCGGGGAGCTGTTTTTT.

The chain couples TRBV28 to TRBJ2-7; no firm D call. Germline CDR1 reads MDHEN; CDR2 reads SYDVKM. This CDR3 is 14 amino acids long. The V end was cut by 5 bases, the J end by 2 bases, with 13 bases between. The CDR3 reads CASSPQAIAYEQYF. The CDR3 coding sequence is TGTGCCAGCAGTCCGCAGGCTATAGCCTACGAGCAGTACTTC.

The rearrangement uses TRBV6-5 and TRBJ1-1; D is ambiguous. The CDR3 has 13 amino acids. V lost 3 bases and J lost 8, with 13 bases in between. Per germline, CDR1 MNHEY and CDR2 SVGAGI. The DNA for the CDR3 is TGTGCCAGCAGTTATCTTGGCAGCGTAGAAGCTTTCTTT. Its protein is CASSYLGSVEAFF.

The V call is TRBV11-1, the J call TRBJ2-1, with D possibly matching TRBD2 (6 bases). The germline CDR1 and CDR2 sequences are SGHAT and FQDESV (reference sequence). Trimming removed 1 base at V and 6 bases at J, with 13 bases between. This CDR3 spans 15 amino acids. The CDR3, as DNA: TGTGCCAGCAGCTTAGACGGGGGAGCTCGCAATGAGCAGTTCTTC. It specifies CASSLDGGARNEQFF.

The chain couples TRBV27 to TRBJ2-7, with TRBD2 matching over 8 bases. The CDR3 covers 16 residues. Per the germline V gene, CDR1 is MNHEY and CDR2 is SMNVEV (reference sequence). V lost 5 bases to trimming and J lost 3 bases; unmatched junction nucleotides: 12. The CDR3 reads CASSGFLGTRRYEQYF. CDR3 nucleotides: TGTGCCAGCAGTGGGTTTTTGGGGACTAGACGCTACGAGCAGTACTTC.

This clone occurred once. The chain joins TRBV5-6 to TRBJ2-3, with 8 bases fitting TRBD1. The CDR3 runs to 15 residues. The ends lost 0 bases at V and 4 bases at J; junction bases unmatched: 4. CDR1 SGHDT and CDR2 YYEEEE come from the germline V gene. The chain's CDR3 is CASSLDRGLPDTQYF. The DNA for the CDR3 is TGTGCCAGCAGCTTGGACAGGGGGTTGCCAGATACGCAGTATTTT.

This chain joins TRBV5-1 and TRBJ2-3, with TRBD2 matching over 13 bases. CDR3 size: 19 residues. Germline CDR1 SGHRS, CDR2 YFSETQ. Unmatched junction bases numbered 11, after V lost 4 bases and J lost 0 bases. The CDR3 DNA sequence: TGCGCCAGCAGCCCTCGCCGGACTAGCGGGAGAGTTAGCACAGATACGCAGTATTTT. It codes for CASSPRRTSGRVSTDTQYF.

This chain uses TRBV7-8 with TRBJ1-5; D is possibly TRBD1 (5 bases). The length of the CDR3 is 16 residues. The ends were cut back, 4 bases at V and 0 bases at J, with 13 bases in the middle. Germline lookup yields CDR1 SGHVS and CDR2 FQNEAQ. CDR3 amino acids: CASSWTIEDSNQPQHF. CDR3 DNA sequence: TGTGCCAGCAGCTGGACAATAGAGGATAGCAATCAGCCCCAGCATTTT.

CDR3 coding DNA: TGTGCCAGCAGTGAAGATAGGGGGATGAACACTGAAGCTTTCTTT. This translates into CASSEDRGMNTEAFF. The rearrangement uses TRBV25-1 and TRBJ1-1; a weak D match, TRBD1 (6 bases). Germline loops: CDR1 MGHDK, CDR2 SYGVNS. The CDR3 consists of 15 residues. Trimming took 2 bases from V and 0 from J, leaving 10 bases between them.